The sequence of this T cell receptor beta chain was determined in a study of shared clonotypes between healthy human individuals. The study, taken as a whole, reports: Some clonotypes were shared by all four sorted-subset donors, while others were not shared. The non-shared ones had lower generation probabilities than the shared ones. Shared across several donors were roughly 5% of the naive CD4 clonotypes.

In the study's own analysis: Filtering differed since immunoSEQ provided only junctions, with no quality scores. Sequencing was performed with immunoSEQ multiplex PCR; in TCRdb, only in-frame clones are kept and a portion is missing. D and trimming come from the DNA, and the V and J calls and clone size come from that table. Of approximately 2,000,000 clones listed, about 90% are singletons. Naive CD4+ cells were CD45RA-selected; the remaining cells were memory. Germline CDR1 and CDR2: SNHLY and FYNNEI. J was trimmed by 5 bases and V by 6 bases; bases with no gene match: 10. The CDR3 has 15 residues. Concerning this clone itself: The antigen is unknown.

Sequencing was done on a sample of naive CD4+ T cells from PBMCs. The subset was: CD45RA+ positively selected. This sequence originates from a man younger than 35 in good health. Some clones in this sample may be carry-over from other donors' samples. This rearrangement joins TRBV2 to TRBJ2-1; 7 bases align to TRBD2. Here the CDR3 DNA reads TGTGCCAGCAGGTCTAGCGGCTCGAGGGACAATGAGCAGTTCTTC. It translates to CASRSSGSRDNEQFF.